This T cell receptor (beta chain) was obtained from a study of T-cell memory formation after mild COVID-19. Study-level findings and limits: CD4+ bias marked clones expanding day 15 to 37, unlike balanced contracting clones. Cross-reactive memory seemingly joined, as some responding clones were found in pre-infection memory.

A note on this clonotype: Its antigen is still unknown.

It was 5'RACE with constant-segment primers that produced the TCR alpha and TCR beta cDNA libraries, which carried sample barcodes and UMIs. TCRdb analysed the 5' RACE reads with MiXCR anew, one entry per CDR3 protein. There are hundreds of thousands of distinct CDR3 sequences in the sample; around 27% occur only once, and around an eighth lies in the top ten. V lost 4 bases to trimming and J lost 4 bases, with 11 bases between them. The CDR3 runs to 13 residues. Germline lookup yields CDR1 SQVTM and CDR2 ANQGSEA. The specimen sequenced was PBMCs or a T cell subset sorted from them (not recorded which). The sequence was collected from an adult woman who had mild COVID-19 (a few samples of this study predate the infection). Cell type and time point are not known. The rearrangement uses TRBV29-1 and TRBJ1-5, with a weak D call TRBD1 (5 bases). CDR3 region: CSVGWGGNQPQHF. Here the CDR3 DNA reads TGCAGCGTTGGGTGGGGGGGAAATCAGCCCCAGCATTTT.